This TCR beta chain is drawn from a study of T cells in localized non-small cell lung cancer. V was trimmed by 4 bases and J by 3 bases, leaving 13 bases between them. The V gene's germline CDR1 is WSHSY and CDR2 SAAADI. This CDR3 has 15 residues. The protocol was immunoSEQ multiplex PCR, while the TCRdb copy is restricted to in-frame clones and leaves out a portion. This sample has 1,500 to 2,000 clones; 20% to 30% occur once, and the top ten carry about 29%. This clonotype originated in a male donor at least 60 years old with stage II squamous cell lung carcinoma. This chain joins TRBV10-2 and TRBJ1-3; possibly TRBD1 for D (6 bases). The sequences come from normal lung tissue next to the tumor, collected before any cancer treatment. The CDR3 coding sequence is TGCGCCAGCAGTGGTGAGGGGGTCGATGGAAACACCATATATTTT. Encoded protein: CASSGEGVDGNTIYF.